What follows are 24 T cell receptor beta chains derived from one specimen sequenced in a study of blood T cell repertoires in COVID-19. Assay: immunoSEQ multiplex PCR; the TCRdb copy retains only in-frame clones and omits some. The sample has nearly 100,000 clones, less than 90% seen once. Material: peripheral blood. These receptor sequences come from an elderly man with acute or convalescent COVID-19.

The chain is built from TRBV21-1 and TRBJ2-4; TRBD2, the table's D call, lacks a check against the DNA. TRBV21-1 corresponds to a pseudogene. CDR3 size: 15 residues. The CDR3 DNA reads as TGTGCCAGAACCTTCGAGGGAGCCGGTGGGAACATTCAGTACTTC. Protein sequence: CARTFEGAGGNIQYF.

CDR3 sequence reads: CASSLRTGTDSPLHF. CDR3 DNA: TGTGCCAGCAGCTTGCGGACAGGGACGGATTCACCCCTCCACTTT. The V call is TRBV7-2, the J call TRBJ1-6; 8 bases are a match to TRBD1. The trim removed 3 bases at V and 8 bases at J, leaving 6 bases unmatched. This CDR3 contains 15 residues. Looked up from germline, CDR1 is SGHTA and CDR2 is FQGNSA.

The genes are TRBV5-1 and TRBJ2-2, with TRBD2 identical over 12 bases. CDR3 length: 19 residues. The V segment lost 0 bases and the J segment 1 base; nucleotides outside the gene matches: 7. The V gene's germline CDR1 is SGHRS and CDR2 YFSETQ. The CDR3 DNA reads as TGCGCCAGCAGCTTGGCCCTACGACTAGCGGGAGTGAACACCGGGGAGCTGTTTTTT. Residues: CASSLALRLAGVNTGELFF.

The chain recombines TRBV29-1 with TRBJ2-1, with D possibly being TRBD2 (6 bases). The V end was cut by 7 bases, the J end by 2 bases, with 15 bases between. Germline V gene sequence: CDR1 SQVTM, CDR2 ANQGSEA. The CDR3 sequence is 14 residues long. The CDR3 spells CSASSGPTYNEQFF. CDR3 bases: TGCAGCGCGTCGAGCGGGCCGACCTACAATGAGCAGTTCTTC.

The V gene is TRBV5-4, the J gene TRBJ2-6; D remains ambiguous. Germline assignment: CDR1 SGHNT and CDR2 YYREEE (reference sequence). With 0 bases removed from V and 0 bases from J, the gap between germline ends came to 4 bases. The CDR3 totals 15 residues. CDR3 protein: CASSLVASGANVLTF. CDR3 nucleotides: TGTGCCAGCAGCTTGGTGGCCTCTGGGGCCAACGTCCTGACTTTC.

V gene TRBV4-3 combines with J gene TRBJ2-3; D not resolved. The V gene lost 0 bases and the J gene lost 2 bases, with 9 bases spanning the gap. Looked up from germline, CDR1 is LGHNA and CDR2 is YSLEER. This CDR3 contains 15 residues. This chain's CDR3 is CASSQDSYLTDTQYF. The CDR3 DNA is TGCGCCAGCAGCCAAGACTCCTATCTCACAGATACGCAGTATTTT.

The chain uses TRBV21-1 and TRBJ1-1; the D call TRBD1 from the table was never checked on the DNA. TRBV21-1 is flagged as a pseudogene. The CDR3 has 13 amino acids. CDR3 amino acids: CASSKDKGTEAFF. CDR3 nucleotides: TGTGCCAGCAGCAAAGATAAGGGGACTGAAGCTTTCTTT.

This chain links TRBV10-3 with TRBJ2-7, with 7 bases identical to TRBD2. Losses at the gene ends were 6 bases for V and 4 bases for J; bases not matched to a gene: 9. Germline-derived CDR1 and CDR2 are ENHRY and SYGVKD. This CDR3 has 14 residues. CDR3 in DNA: TGTGCCATCAGGGAGGGAAGTAGCGGGTACGAGCAGTACTTC. The encoded protein is CAIREGSSGYEQYF.

The chain recombines TRBV7-9 with TRBJ2-4; 7 bases fit TRBD2. The CDR3 spans 16 residues. V shed 0 bases, J shed 1 base, and the junction held 3 bases outside the gene matches. Germline V lookup: CDR1 SEHNR, CDR2 FQNEAQ (reference sequence). DNA for the CDR3: TGTGCCAGCAGCTTAGCAGGGGAGGGGGCCAAAAACATTCAGTACTTC. Translation: CASSLAGEGAKNIQYF.

The V gene is TRBV19, the J gene TRBJ2-7; D possibly corresponds to TRBD1 (6 bases). The CDR3 runs 15 residues. The ends were cut back, 5 bases at V and 3 bases at J, with 17 bases in the middle. Germline loops: CDR1 LNHDA, CDR2 SQIVND (reference sequence). The CDR3 DNA reads TGTGCCAGTAGTTCCCGCCGAGGGGGAGACTACGAGCAGTACTTC. This sequence encodes CASSSRRGGDYEQYF.

The chain recombines TRBV4-1 with TRBJ1-6; no firm D call. This CDR3 has 13 amino acids. V was trimmed by 6 bases and J by 3 bases, leaving 6 bases between them. Germline CDR1 and CDR2: MGHRA and YSYEKL. The CDR3 here is CASRENYNSPLHF. The CDR3 DNA reads TGCGCCAGCAGAGAGAACTATAATTCACCCCTCCACTTT.

This chain links TRBV28 with TRBJ2-1; D perhaps matches TRBD2 (5 bases). With 1 base removed from V and 9 bases from J, the gap between germline ends came to 16 bases. The germline CDR1 and CDR2 sequences are MDHEN and SYDVKM. There are 15 residues in the CDR3. The CDR3 spells CASSLLGFGIAEQFF. The CDR3 nucleotides read TGTGCCAGCAGTTTATTGGGATTCGGGATAGCTGAGCAGTTCTTC.

The V call is TRBV29-1, the J call TRBJ2-5; 13 bases agree with TRBD2. Germline trimming cut 1 base from V and 5 bases from J; bases unmatched to any gene: 10. Germline CDR1 is SQVTM and CDR2 is ANQGSEA. The CDR3 loop spans 17 amino acids. CDR3 in amino acids: CSVEGLAGGNLWETQYF. In nucleotides, the CDR3 is TGCAGCGTTGAAGGACTAGCGGGGGGAAACCTGTGGGAGACCCAGTACTTC.

This rearrangement joins TRBV5-1 to TRBJ2-5, with 8 bases matching TRBD1. The trim removed 7 bases at V and 3 bases at J, leaving 11 bases unmatched. Germline V gene lookup returns CDR1 SGHRS and CDR2 YFSETQ. This CDR3 region has 15 residues. The CDR3 DNA is TGCGCCAGCTGGGACAGGCCGAAACCAAAAGAGACCCAGTACTTC. Translated, it gives CASWDRPKPKETQYF.

The V gene is TRBV3-1 (or the pseudogene TRBV3-2), the J gene TRBJ2-2, with a weak D call TRBD2 (6 bases). Trimming shortened V by 3 bases and J by 3 bases, and 23 bases separated the two germline ends. Germline V gene sequence: CDR1 LGHDT, CDR2 YNNKEL (reference sequence). CDR3 size: 19 residues. Here the CDR3 reads CASSHAGSGSIIDTGELFF. CDR3 in DNA: TGTGCCAGCAGCCACGCGGGGAGTGGGTCCATCATTGACACCGGGGAGCTGTTTTTT.

The V call is TRBV5-6, the J call TRBJ2-2, with 9 positions matching TRBD2. Germline V gene data show CDR1 as SGHDT and CDR2 as YYEEEE. J was trimmed by 4 bases and V by 4 bases; bases with no gene match: 14. This CDR3 is built from 18 residues. As DNA, the CDR3 is TGTGCCAGCAGCCGGGGCCTCGCGGGAGGGCCGCGCACCGGGGAGCTGTTTTTT. This translates into CASSRGLAGGPRTGELFF.

The chain uses TRBV5-5 and TRBJ1-6; 7 nucleotides match TRBD1. The CDR3 extends over 14 amino acids. J gave up 7 bases and V 5 bases, and 6 bases lay outside the gene matches. In germline, CDR1 is SGHKS, CDR2 YYEKEE (reference sequence). CDR3 nucleotides: TGTGCCAGCAGTTCTACAGGGGTAAATTCACCCCTCCACTTT. Protein: CASSSTGVNSPLHF.

The chain employs TRBV5-1 and TRBJ2-7; 13 positions match TRBD2. The CDR3 is 15 amino acids. Unmatched junction bases numbered 5, after V lost 2 bases and J lost 6 bases. CDR1 SGHRS and CDR2 YFSETQ come from the germline V gene. This chain's CDR3 is CASSFRTSGSLEQYF. The CDR3 bases are TGCGCCAGCAGCTTCCGGACTAGCGGGAGTCTCGAGCAGTACTTC.

This chain uses TRBV29-1 with TRBJ1-2; possibly TRBD1 for D (5 bases). V shed 1 base and J shed 0 bases, with 9 bases lying between them. This CDR3 is 14 amino acids long. CDR1 SQVTM and CDR2 ANQGSEA come from the germline V gene. The CDR3 nucleotides are TGCAGCGTTGAAGGGCAGGGTTCTAACTATGGCTACACCTTC. Translation gives CSVEGQGSNYGYTF.

The J gene is TRBJ2-2, the V gene TRBV6-5; D is perhaps TRBD1 (6 bases). V was shortened by 8 bases and J by 8 bases, with 9 bases between the two germline ends. This CDR3 has 11 amino acids. Germline CDR1 reads MNHEY; CDR2 reads SVGAGI. The CDR3 loop reads CASGRGGELFF. The CDR3 coding sequence is TGTGCCAGCGGCAGGGGTGGGGAGCTGTTTTTT.

This chain links TRBV19 with TRBJ1-5; no clear D. The CDR3 spans 13 residues. The germline gives CDR1 LNHDA, CDR2 SQIVND (reference sequence). V was cut by 5 bases and J by 6 bases, with 11 bases left in between. CDR3 DNA sequence: TGTGCCAGTAGTTTCCACTCGGGTCAGCCCCAGCATTTT. Translation gives CASSFHSGQPQHF.

The chain links TRBV19 to TRBJ1-4; 9 bases align to TRBD1. V shed 8 bases, J shed 6 bases, and the junction held 4 bases outside the gene matches. This CDR3 is 13 amino acids long. The germline gives CDR1 LNHDA, CDR2 SQIVND (reference sequence). The CDR3 protein is CASLGQGDEKLFF. For the CDR3, the DNA is TGTGCCAGTTTGGGACAGGGTGATGAAAAACTGTTTTTT.

The chain employs TRBV9 and TRBJ2-5, with 8 bases matching TRBD2. Germline values: CDR1 SGDLS, CDR2 YYNGEE. The trim removed 3 bases at V and 5 bases at J, leaving 6 bases unmatched. The CDR3 has 14 residues. This CDR3 is CASSASGGPETQYF. The CDR3 nucleotides read TGTGCCAGCAGCGCATCGGGGGGGCCGGAGACCCAGTACTTC.

V gene TRBV7-9 combines with J gene TRBJ1-4; weak D call: TRBD1 (5 bases). This CDR3 contains 15 residues. Trimming removed 0 bases from V and 10 bases from J, with 15 bases in between. Germline V CDR1 and CDR2: SEHNR, FQNEAQ (reference sequence). The CDR3 spells CASSLAGQGSGKLFF. The CDR3 region has the DNA TGTGCCAGCAGCTTAGCGGGTCAGGGTTCTGGAAAACTGTTTTTT.